The 27 T cell receptor beta chains given below trace back to one sample, sequenced in a study of blood T cell repertoires in COVID-19. The protocol was immunoSEQ multiplex PCR, while the TCRdb copy is restricted to in-frame clones and leaves out a portion. The sample lists about 180,000 clones, 70% to 90% occurring once. What was sequenced was peripheral blood. The receptors derive from a man aged 55 to 70 with acute or convalescent COVID-19.

The chain couples TRBV6-6 to TRBJ2-7; 7 bases map to TRBD1. CDR3 length: 15 residues. CDR1 MNHNY and CDR2 SVGAGI come from the germline V gene (reference sequence). The J segment lost 2 bases and the V segment lost 6 bases, leaving 10 bases of the junction unmatched. For the CDR3, the DNA is TGTGCCAGCAGGCCTAATCCGGGACAGCCCTACGAGCAGTACTTC. Its translation: CASRPNPGQPYEQYF.

The CDR3 nucleotides read TGTGCCAGCAGCTTAGGGACTAGCCTTCACCAAAACACCGGGGAGCTGTTTTTT. Translation: CASSLGTSLHQNTGELFF. The chain links TRBV7-6 to TRBJ2-2, with TRBD2 matching 8 bases. V was pared by 1 base and J by 2 bases, with 9 bases of the junction left unmatched. Germline V gives CDR1 SGHVS, CDR2 FNYEAQ. The CDR3 consists of 18 residues.

V is TRBV3-1 (or the pseudogene TRBV3-2) and J is TRBJ2-4; possibly TRBD2 for D (5 bases). V was pared by 0 bases and J by 11 bases, with 14 bases between. The CDR3 totals 14 residues. Germline V gene data show CDR1 as LGHDT and CDR2 as YNNKEL (reference sequence). CDR3 loop: CASSQELSGKVQYF. CDR3 DNA: TGTGCCAGCAGCCAAGAGCTTTCGGGGAAAGTTCAGTACTTC.

V is TRBV28 and J is TRBJ1-6; no firm D call. CDR1 is MDHEN and CDR2 is SYDVKM in the germline V gene. CDR3 length equals 13 residues. The V end was cut by 4 bases, the J end by 6 bases, with 7 bases between. This CDR3 reads CASSSSRNSPLHF. CDR3 nucleotides: TGTGCCAGCAGTTCCTCTCGTAATTCACCCCTCCACTTT.

This clone was seen only once. The V and J genes are TRBV7-6 and TRBJ2-1; tentative D call: TRBD2 (5 bases). CDR1 and CDR2 (germline): SGHVS, FNYEAQ. Trimming took 2 bases from V and 0 from J, leaving 8 bases between them. The CDR3 totals 15 residues. CDR3 DNA: TGTGCCAGCAGCTTACAGCGGAGCTCCTACAATGAGCAGTTCTTC. As protein: CASSLQRSSYNEQFF. The entire variable domain, with the rest obtained from reference TRBV7-6 and TRBJ2-1, is as follows: GAGVSQSPRYKVTKRGQDVALRCDPISGHVSLYWYRQALGQGPEFLTYFNYEAQQDKSGLPNDRFSAERPEGSISTLTIQRTEQRDSAMYRCASSLQRSSYNEQFFGPGTRLTVL.

The chain combines TRBV19 with TRBJ1-1, with D possibly TRBD1 on 6 matching bases. Trimming pared 7 bases from V and 6 bases from J, leaving 15 bases between. Germline V gene data show CDR1 as LNHDA and CDR2 as SQIVND (reference sequence). This CDR3 has 13 amino acids. The DNA of the CDR3 is TGTGCCAGTACGATGCAGGGGTTGGCTGAAGCTTTCTTT. Translating it yields CASTMQGLAEAFF.

This clone occurred once. The rearrangement uses TRBV11-2 and TRBJ2-7; maybe TRBD2 (5 bases). The V gene's germline CDR1 is SGHAT and CDR2 FQNNGV. Deletions cut 5 bases from V and 7 bases from J, with 15 bases between. This CDR3 contains 13 residues. The CDR3 is CASSLPRSGEQYF. The CDR3, as DNA: TGTGCCAGCAGCCTACCCCGGAGCGGAGAGCAGTACTTC.

The chain carries TRBV19 and TRBJ2-3, with 10 bases fitting TRBD2. The CDR3 is 15 residues long. With V trimmed by 1 base and J by 4 bases, 2 bases remained unmatched. In germline, CDR1 is LNHDA, CDR2 SQIVND (reference sequence). The CDR3 loop is CASSIGSGRADTQYF. CDR3 coding DNA: TGTGCCAGTAGTATAGGAAGCGGGAGGGCAGATACGCAGTATTTT.

The genes are TRBV2 and TRBJ1-4; D remains ambiguous. The CDR3 is 14 amino acids. Germline V CDR1 and CDR2: SNHLY, FYNNEI. The germline V and J ends were trimmed by 7 bases and 2 bases, with 11 bases remaining between them. The CDR3, as DNA: TGTGCCAGCACGACTGAACGCACTAATGAAAAACTGTTTTTT. Encoded protein: CASTTERTNEKLFF.

The chain combines TRBV6-5 with TRBJ1-3, with 8 bases lining up with TRBD1. This CDR3 spans 13 amino acids. Looked up from germline, CDR1 is MNHEY and CDR2 is SVGAGI. Losses at the gene ends were 7 bases for V and 4 bases for J; bases not matched to a gene: 3. CDR3 residues: CASIGQGGNTIYF. The CDR3 nucleotides are TGTGCCAGCATCGGACAGGGCGGAAACACCATATATTTT.

DNA of the CDR3: TGCGCCAGCTCCCCCCGCGGGACAGGAGACTACGAGCAGTACTTC. As protein: CASSPRGTGDYEQYF. V and J are TRBV5-1 and TRBJ2-7, with TRBD1 matching 8 bases. The CDR3 is 15 residues long. The germline gives CDR1 SGHRS, CDR2 YFSETQ. Trimming at V came to 7 bases and at J to 3 bases, leaving 12 bases not matched to a gene. Filled out from reference TRBV5-1 and TRBJ2-7, the complete variable domain reads KAGVTQTPRYLIKTRGQQVTLSCSPISGHRSVSWYQQTPGQGLQFLFEYFSETQRNKGNFPGRFSGRQFSNSRSEMNVSTLELGDSALYLCASSPRGTGDYEQYFGPGTRLTVT.

V is TRBV27 and J is TRBJ2-1, with D maybe TRBD1 (6 bases). The CDR3 has 15 amino acids. Trimming cost V 5 bases and J 1 base, with 12 bases left between them. The germline V gene encodes CDR1 MNHEY and CDR2 SMNVEV (reference sequence). The CDR3 loop reads CASSPGQPSYNEQFF. Here the CDR3 DNA reads TGTGCCAGCAGTCCAGGACAGCCATCCTACAATGAGCAGTTCTTC.

The chain uses TRBV6-5 and TRBJ1-3; 7 bases align to TRBD1. Per the germline V gene, CDR1 is MNHEY and CDR2 is SVGAGI. V trimming: 6 bases; J trimming: 0 bases; junction bases outside the gene matches: 5. CDR3 size: 15 residues. CDR3 sequence reads: CASRGQAYSGNTIYF. In DNA form, the CDR3 reads TGTGCCAGCAGAGGACAGGCCTACTCTGGAAACACCATATATTTT.

V usage is TRBV19 and J usage is TRBJ1-1; the match to TRBD1 covers 7 bases. CDR1 is LNHDA and CDR2 is SQIVND in the germline V gene (reference sequence). V lost 3 bases and J lost 5; bases outside the gene matches: 9. The CDR3 has 15 amino acids. CDR3 residues: CASSIRGVSATEAFF. DNA of the CDR3: TGTGCCAGTAGTATCAGGGGGGTGTCAGCTACTGAAGCTTTCTTT. Complete variable domain (other parts from reference TRBV19 and TRBJ1-1): DGGITQSPKYLFRKEGQNVTLSCEQNLNHDAMYWYRQDPGQGLRLIYYSQIVNDFQKGDIAEGYSVSREKKESFPLTVTSAQKNPTAFYLCASSIRGVSATEAFFGQGTRLTVV.

This clone was counted ten times or more. This sequence joins TRBV5-1 and TRBJ1-1, with D maybe TRBD1 (5 bases). Between the trimmed V and J ends, which lost 0 bases and 3 bases, there was a span of 12 bases. The germline CDR1 and CDR2 sequences are SGHRS and YFSETQ. There are 15 residues in the CDR3. The CDR3 loop is CASSLVPGEDTEAFF. The CDR3 coding sequence is TGCGCCAGCAGCTTGGTCCCGGGGGAGGACACTGAAGCTTTCTTT.

The chain carries TRBV9 and TRBJ1-6; 7 bases fit TRBD1. The CDR3 is 15 residues long. V lost 2 bases, J lost 10 bases, and 9 bases stayed unmatched. Per germline, CDR1 SGDLS and CDR2 YYNGEE. CDR3 nucleotide sequence: TGTGCCAGCAGCGTTGGAGTACAGGGGAAATCACCCCTCCACTTT. It translates to CASSVGVQGKSPLHF.

V gene TRBV6-5 combines with J gene TRBJ1-6; possible D gene TRBD1, 6 bases. The length of the CDR3 is 14 residues. V was pared by 6 bases and J by 4 bases, with 10 bases between. The germline gives CDR1 MNHEY, CDR2 SVGAGI. The CDR3 reads CASRLQGYNSPLHF. The CDR3 region has the DNA TGTGCCAGCAGATTACAGGGATATAATTCACCCCTCCACTTT.

The chain carries TRBV4-3 and TRBJ1-5; TRBD1 matches at 7 bases. From germline, CDR1 is LGHNA and CDR2 YSLEER. The trim removed 3 bases at V and 11 bases at J, leaving 10 bases unmatched. This CDR3 contains 14 residues. DNA for the CDR3: TGCGCCAGCAGCCAGCAGGACAGGATGGGGGCCCAGCATTTT. It translates to CASSQQDRMGAQHF.

J is TRBJ2-5 and V is TRBV7-9, with D possibly TRBD2 on 6 matching bases. V was pared by 1 base and J by 2 bases, with 11 bases between. There are 15 residues in the CDR3. The germline CDR1 and CDR2 sequences are SEHNR and FQNEAQ (reference sequence). The CDR3 DNA follows: TGTGCCAGCAGCTTAGACCCCGGGAGTCAAGAGACCCAGTACTTC. It specifies CASSLDPGSQETQYF.

The chain recombines TRBV9 with TRBJ2-7, with 7 nucleotides matching TRBD2. Germline lookup yields CDR1 SGDLS and CDR2 YYNGEE. After removal of 0 bases from V and 4 bases from J, the junction contained 7 bases not matched to a gene. The CDR3 covers 15 residues. CDR3 DNA sequence: TGTGCCAGCAGCGTAGAGGCTAGCGGCAGGTACGAGCAGTACTTC. It is translated as CASSVEASGRYEQYF.

V gene TRBV4-3 combines with J gene TRBJ2-2; the match to TRBD2 covers 12 bases. V lost 0 bases and J lost 7; bases outside the gene matches: 12. The CDR3 consists of 19 residues. CDR1 and CDR2 (germline): LGHNA, YSLEER. As DNA, the CDR3 is TGCGCCAGCAGCCAAGATATCTTGACTAGCGGGAGTTCTGTCGGGGAGCTGTTTTTT. Amino acids: CASSQDILTSGSSVGELFF.

The V gene is TRBV19, the J gene TRBJ2-7, with 7 bases that match TRBD2. The CDR3 loop spans 15 amino acids. Looked up from germline, CDR1 is LNHDA and CDR2 is SQIVND (reference sequence). V was clipped by 3 bases and J by 3 bases; unmatched bases: 8. The CDR3, as DNA: TGTGCCAGTAGTATTACGGGGACTACCGACTACGAGCAGTACTTC. It translates to CASSITGTTDYEQYF.

The chain has TRBV21-1 and TRBJ2-7; TRBD2, the D gene given by the table, was not confirmed from the DNA. TRBV21-1 represents a pseudogene. The CDR3 is 20 amino acids. For the CDR3, the DNA is TGTGCCAGCAGTAACACAAGGGCAGGGGGACTAGCGGAAACCCCTGGCGAGCAGTACTTC. Translation: CASSNTRAGGLAETPGEQYF.

The chain employs TRBV27 and TRBJ2-7, with 7 nucleotides matching TRBD1. Germline values: CDR1 MNHEY, CDR2 SMNVEV (reference sequence). After removal of 6 bases from V and 0 bases from J, the junction contained 5 bases not matched to a gene. The CDR3 runs 14 residues. The CDR3 DNA is TGTGCCAGCAGGAGGACAGGCCTCTCCTACGAGCAGTACTTC. Translating it yields CASRRTGLSYEQYF.

CDR3 in amino acids: CASSPHGNEQFF. The DNA of the CDR3 is TGTGCCAGCAGCCCCCACGGCAATGAGCAGTTCTTC. This chain uses TRBV7-2 with TRBJ2-1; no clear D gene. V dropped 5 bases and J dropped 6 bases, with 8 bases sitting between them. Germline values: CDR1 SGHTA, CDR2 FQGNSA. The CDR3 runs to 12 residues.

V gene TRBV5-5 combines with J gene TRBJ1-4; 7 nucleotides agree with TRBD1. Germline V gives CDR1 SGHKS, CDR2 YYEKEE (reference sequence). There are 15 residues in the CDR3. V was pared by 1 base and J by 5 bases, with 5 bases of the junction left unmatched. The CDR3 loop is CASSLLGQINEKLFF. The CDR3 coding sequence is TGTGCCAGCAGCTTGCTGGGACAGATAAATGAAAAACTGTTTTTT.

The chain has TRBV6-1 and TRBJ2-6; the D is unclear. The germline CDR1 and CDR2 sequences are MNHNS and SASEGT. V was shortened by 2 bases and J by 0 bases, with 11 bases between the two germline ends. CDR3 length: 17 residues. CDR3 coding DNA: TGTGCCAGCAGTGAAAATTTTGGCGGCTCTGGGGCCAACGTCCTGACTTTC. Protein: CASSENFGGSGANVLTF.